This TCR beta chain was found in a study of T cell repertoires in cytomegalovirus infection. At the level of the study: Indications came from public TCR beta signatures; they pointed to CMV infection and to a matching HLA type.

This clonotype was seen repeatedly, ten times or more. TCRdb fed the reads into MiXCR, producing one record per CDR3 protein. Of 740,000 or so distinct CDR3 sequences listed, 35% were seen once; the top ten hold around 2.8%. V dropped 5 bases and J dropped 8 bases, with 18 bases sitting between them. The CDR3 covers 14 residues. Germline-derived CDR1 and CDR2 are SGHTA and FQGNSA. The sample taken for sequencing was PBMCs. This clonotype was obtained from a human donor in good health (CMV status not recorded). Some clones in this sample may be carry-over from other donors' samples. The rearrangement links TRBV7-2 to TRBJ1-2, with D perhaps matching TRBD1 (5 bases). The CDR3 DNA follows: TGTGCCAGCAGCCTCGATACAGGCCCCTGGGGCTACACCTTC. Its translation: CASSLDTGPWGYTF.